A single sample is the source of the 26 T cell receptor beta chains below, sequenced in a study of T cells in Graves' hyperthyroidism and ophthalmopathy. Regions amplified from RNA transcripts were the TCR beta CDR3 regions. An initial round of RT-PCR targeting the TCR CDR3 relied on the HTBI primer set. TCRdb independently ran MiXCR on the multiplex PCR reads; one entry per CDR3 protein. The data show about 260,000 distinct CDR3 sequences, roughly 20% seen once. Sequences were obtained from blood. The receptor source for this set is a young man with Graves' ophthalmopathy.

This clonotype was seen many times. V is TRBV28 and J is TRBJ1-1; tentatively, D is TRBD1 (6 bases). V lost 6 bases to trimming and J lost 3 bases, with 17 bases between them. This CDR3 contains 15 residues. Germline loops: CDR1 MDHEN, CDR2 SYDVKM. CDR3 bases: TGTGCCAGCAGGGTGCGGATGACAGGATACACTGAAGCTTTCTTT. Translation gives CASRVRMTGYTEAFF. The whole variable domain, filled in from reference TRBV28 and TRBJ1-1, reads DVKVTQSSRYLVKRTGEKVFLECVQDMDHENMFWYRQDPGLGLRLIYFSYDVKMKEKGDIPEGYSVSREKKERFSLILESASTNQTSMYLCASRVRMTGYTEAFFGQGTRLTVV.

This clonotype appeared many times. This chain uses TRBV7-9 with TRBJ2-1; 7 bases are a match to TRBD2. The CDR3 totals 15 residues. Germline CDR1 is SEHNR and CDR2 is FQNEAQ (reference sequence). Trimming removed 0 bases from V and 8 bases from J; junction bases left unmatched: 7. The CDR3 spells CASSLALRERDEQFF. The CDR3 coding sequence is TGTGCCAGCAGCTTAGCATTGCGGGAGAGGGATGAGCAGTTCTTC.

J is TRBJ2-7 and V is TRBV5-1; perhaps D is TRBD1 or TRBD2 (5 bases each). V lost 4 bases and J 5 bases, leaving 16 bases between the germline ends. The CDR3 runs to 14 residues. Per the germline V gene, CDR1 is SGHRS and CDR2 is YFSETQ. CDR3 protein: CASSQGDFADEQYF. CDR3 nucleotides: TGCGCCAGCAGCCAGGGAGACTTTGCTGACGAGCAGTACTTC.

This clonotype has ten or more counts. J is TRBJ2-7 and V is TRBV3-1, with D unclear. CDR1 LGHDT and CDR2 YNNKEL come from the germline V gene (reference sequence). This CDR3 has 11 residues. The ends were cut back, 2 bases at V and 8 bases at J, with 7 bases in the middle. CDR3 bases: TGTGCCAGCAGCCAAAGCGACCAGCAGTACTTC. This encodes CASSQSDQQYF.

This clonotype was observed many times. This chain connects TRBV11-2 to TRBJ2-7, with 7 bases aligning to TRBD1. J lost 3 bases, V lost 5 bases, and 4 bases had no gene match. This CDR3 is 13 amino acids long. The germline V gene encodes CDR1 SGHAT and CDR2 FQNNGV. CDR3 sequence: CASSKGTVYEQYF. CDR3 nucleotides: TGTGCCAGCAGCAAGGGGACAGTCTACGAGCAGTACTTC.

This clonotype has at least ten counts. The V call is TRBV11-3, the J call TRBJ1-1; D ambiguous. Trimming stripped 3 bases from V and 1 base from J, with 12 bases between. The CDR3 loop spans 15 amino acids. Germline V gives CDR1 SGHNT, CDR2 YENEEA. In nucleotides, the CDR3 is TGTGCCAGCAGCTTCGGCGGTCAGAAGAACACTGAAGCTTTCTTT. Translated: CASSFGGQKNTEAFF.

This clonotype has more than one count but fewer than ten. This chain links TRBV6-1 with TRBJ2-1, with 8 bases lining up with TRBD2. V trimming: 4 bases; J trimming: 1 base; junction bases outside the gene matches: 9. CDR1 and CDR2 from the germline V gene are MNHNS and SASEGT. This CDR3 comprises 17 residues. CDR3 region: CASSVPSRGRSYNEQFF. The CDR3 DNA is TGTGCCAGCAGTGTCCCCTCGCGCGGGAGGTCCTACAATGAGCAGTTCTTC.

The rearrangement joins TRBV6-1 to TRBJ1-4; 10 bases are shared with TRBD1. Germline V gene lookup returns CDR1 MNHNS and CDR2 SASEGT. Trimming took 1 base from V and 7 from J; bases not matched to a gene: 0. CDR3 size: 14 residues. CDR3 residues: CASSEGTGGEKLFF. The DNA for the CDR3 is TGTGCCAGCAGTGAAGGGACAGGGGGTGAAAAACTGTTTTTT.

This clonotype was found a few times. The V and J genes are TRBV20-1 and TRBJ2-1; 8 nucleotides line up with TRBD2. Germline CDR1 and CDR2: DFQATT and SNEGSKA (reference sequence). V shed 0 bases and J 0 bases; nucleotides not matched to a gene: 4. The CDR3 runs to 16 residues. In DNA form, the CDR3 reads TGCAGTGCTAGAGATTTCGGGAGGGGCTCCTACAATGAGCAGTTCTTC. Translated, it gives CSARDFGRGSYNEQFF.

The V gene is TRBV27, the J gene TRBJ1-1; D gene uncertain. CDR1 MNHEY and CDR2 SMNVEV come from the germline V gene (reference sequence). Trimming stripped 5 bases from V and 9 bases from J, with 13 bases between. The CDR3 totals 12 residues. The DNA of the CDR3 is TGTGCCAGCAGTGACTGGTCCGGGAAAGCTTTCTTT. Translated, it gives CASSDWSGKAFF.

As regards this clonotype: Since a much larger clone is just one base distant, this may be a read error. The chain recombines TRBV20-1 with TRBJ2-1; possibly TRBD2 for D (5 bases). The J call may not be correct, given that the DNA end is closer to TRBJ2-7. CDR3 length: 15 amino acids. The germline V gene has CDR1 DFQATT and CDR2 SNEGSKA (reference sequence). Here the CDR3 reads CSAPSSTASYNEQYF. The CDR3 region has the DNA TGCAGTGCCCCTAGCTCTACGGCCTCCTACAATGAGCAGTACTTC.

The J gene is TRBJ2-7, the V gene TRBV27; 8 bases fit TRBD1. CDR3 length: 13 residues. Looked up from germline, CDR1 is MNHEY and CDR2 is SMNVEV (reference sequence). Trimming took 5 bases from V and 2 from J; bases not matched to a gene: 2. The chain's CDR3 is CASSKQGAYEQYF. CDR3 bases: TGTGCCAGCAGTAAACAGGGGGCCTACGAGCAGTACTTC.

The chain combines TRBV19 with TRBJ2-7; the match to TRBD1 covers 7 bases. CDR1 and CDR2 from the germline V gene are LNHDA and SQIVND (reference sequence). There are 12 residues in the CDR3. After removal of 3 bases from V and 5 bases from J, the junction contained 1 base not matched to a gene. Here the CDR3 reads CASSITGDEQYF. The CDR3 DNA reads TGTGCCAGTAGTATCACAGGGGACGAGCAGTACTTC. Full variable domain (remainder filled in from reference TRBV19 and TRBJ2-7): DGGITQSPKYLFRKEGQNVTLSCEQNLNHDAMYWYRQDPGQGLRLIYYSQIVNDFQKGDIAEGYSVSREKKESFPLTVTSAQKNPTAFYLCASSITGDEQYFGPGTRLTVT.

This clonotype has a count of ten or more. The chain couples TRBV30 to TRBJ2-7, with a possible D match to TRBD2 (6 bases). The CDR3 is 13 amino acids. CDR1 and CDR2 (germline): GTSNPN, SVGIG (reference sequence). V lost 2 bases and J 6 bases, leaving 14 bases between the germline ends. DNA of the CDR3: TGTGCCTGGAGTAGGGCAGGGACTGGCGAGCAGTACTTC. As protein: CAWSRAGTGEQYF.

CDR3 nucleotide sequence: TGTGCCAGCAGCTCAGGCGGGGCCGGGCGGTCACCCCTCCACTTT. This translates into CASSSGGAGRSPLHF. This chain uses TRBV27 with TRBJ1-6; TRBD1 is a possible D gene (5 bases). From germline, CDR1 is MNHEY and CDR2 SMNVEV (reference sequence). Trimming removed 6 bases at V and 10 bases at J, with 19 bases between. The CDR3 runs 15 residues.

This clonotype appeared many times. This chain joins TRBV5-1 and TRBJ1-1; unclear D gene. Trimming removed 0 bases at V and 3 bases at J, with 9 bases between. The CDR3 length is 14 residues. Germline-derived CDR1 and CDR2 are SGHRS and YFSETQ. The chain's CDR3 is CASSLAGIHTEAFF. In nucleotides, the CDR3 is TGCGCCAGCAGCTTGGCGGGGATACACACTGAAGCTTTCTTT.

The table lists this clonotype with many counts. The chain employs TRBV11-3 and TRBJ2-1; D not certain. The CDR3 contains 16 residues. Trimming stripped 3 bases from V and 9 bases from J, with 21 bases between. The germline V gene has CDR1 SGHNT and CDR2 YENEEA. The CDR3 DNA reads as TGTGCCAGCAGCTTGGGCACTAACCCTAGGTTCAGTGAGCAGTTCTTC. Translation gives CASSLGTNPRFSEQFF.

This clonotype was seen a few times. J is TRBJ2-7 and V is TRBV27; D ambiguous. V lost 6 bases and J 5 bases, leaving 14 bases between the germline ends. The CDR3 loop spans 13 amino acids. Germline-derived CDR1 and CDR2 are MNHEY and SMNVEV (reference sequence). CDR3 nucleotide sequence: TGTGCCAGCAGCAAAACTTATAACCACGAGCAGTACTTC. This codes for CASSKTYNHEQYF.

This clonotype was counted a few times. The chain employs TRBV28 and TRBJ1-1; TRBD1 agrees at 8 bases. The ends lost 1 base at V and 1 base at J; junction bases unmatched: 2. CDR1 and CDR2 (germline): MDHEN, SYDVKM. The CDR3 is made up of 15 amino acids. As DNA, the CDR3 is TGTGCCAGCAGTTTATATACAGGGGGGAACACTGAAGCTTTCTTT. This translates into CASSLYTGGNTEAFF.

There are a few counts of this clonotype. The rearrangement links TRBV6-2 or TRBV6-3 to TRBJ2-1, with 14 bases identical to TRBD2. Losses at the gene ends were 2 bases for V and 7 bases for J; bases not matched to a gene: 10. This CDR3 contains 18 residues. Germline CDR1 and CDR2: MNHEY and SVGEGT. The CDR3: CASSYTNIGTSGRNEQFF. The CDR3, as DNA: TGTGCCAGCAGTTACACCAATATCGGGACTAGCGGGAGAAATGAGCAGTTCTTC.

The chain employs TRBV28 and TRBJ2-7, with D possibly matching TRBD1 (6 bases). The V end lost 5 bases, the J end lost 2 bases, and 13 bases lay between the germline ends. The CDR3 runs to 14 residues. From germline, CDR1 is MDHEN and CDR2 SYDVKM. In nucleotides, the CDR3 is TGTGCCAGCAGTCGCCCGACAGGAGCCTACGAGCAGTACTTC. As protein: CASSRPTGAYEQYF.

The rearrangement uses TRBV6-2 or TRBV6-3 and TRBJ1-5; 8 bases match TRBD1. V dropped 8 bases and J dropped 1; count of bases not matched to a gene: 7. The CDR3 runs 15 residues. Per the germline V gene, CDR1 is MNHEY and CDR2 is SVGEGT. The CDR3 protein is CASCPGQGSNQPQHF. The DNA for the CDR3 is TGTGCCAGCTGTCCAGGACAGGGAAGCAATCAGCCCCAGCATTTT.

This sequence joins TRBV28 and TRBJ1-6, with a weak D call TRBD1 (6 bases). This CDR3 spans 15 amino acids. V was shortened by 5 bases and J by 6 bases, with 14 bases between the two germline ends. Germline V gives CDR1 MDHEN, CDR2 SYDVKM. CDR3 region: CASSPGGLGNSPLHF. DNA for the CDR3: TGTGCCAGCAGTCCCGGGGGGCTGGGTAATTCACCCCTCCACTTT.

This clonotype was counted ten times or more. The J gene is TRBJ1-1, the V gene TRBV11-2, with 9 bases aligning to TRBD1. Per the germline V gene, CDR1 is SGHAT and CDR2 is FQNNGV. There are 13 residues in the CDR3. Trimming removed 7 bases from V and 5 bases from J; junction bases left unmatched: 5. The CDR3 DNA reads TGTGCCAGCAACAACAGGGGGCGAACTGAAGCTTTCTTT. Amino acid sequence: CASNNRGRTEAFF.

On this clonotype itself: A clone one base away is much larger, so this may be a read error. The chain couples TRBV12-3 or TRBV12-4 to TRBJ2-1; 7 nucleotides agree with TRBD1. The CDR3 is 15 residues long. The CDR3 region is CAGSLTGRSYNEQFF. Here the CDR3 DNA reads TGTGCCGGCAGCCTGACAGGGCGCTCCTACAATGAGCAGTTCTTC.

The chain employs TRBV27 and TRBJ2-1; TRBD2 matches at 9 bases. CDR3 length: 16 residues. In germline, CDR1 is MNHEY, CDR2 SMNVEV (reference sequence). After removal of 5 bases from V and 5 bases from J, the junction contained 10 bases not matched to a gene. This CDR3 is CASSTFGAGGNNEQFF. The CDR3 region has the DNA TGTGCCAGCAGTACCTTCGGGGCGGGAGGGAACAATGAGCAGTTCTTC.